This note documents a single T cell receptor (beta chain) sequence. The antigen is unknown. This specimen belongs to a study of T cell repertoires in cytomegalovirus infection. About the research overall: Both CMV infection and a matching HLA type were indicated by public TCR beta signatures. General study findings and limits: Cumulative frequency of public TCR beta families picked out carriers of CMV plus the relevant HLA. Clonotypes of TCR beta that were HLA-C-restricted and CMV-specific dominated the ex vivo response.

MiXCR, applied by TCRdb to the reads, yields one record per CDR3 protein. The sample includes roughly 320,000 distinct CDR3 sequences, 9% to 9.5% of them seen just once. CDR1 and CDR2 (germline): MNHEY, SVGEGT. This CDR3 region has 16 residues. The J segment lost 4 bases and the V segment lost 5 bases, leaving 11 bases of the junction unmatched. J is TRBJ1-2 and V is TRBV6-2 or TRBV6-3, with 9 bases aligning to TRBD1. The sequence was obtained from a human donor in good health (CMV status not recorded). Some clones in this sample may be carry-over from other donors' samples. The sequenced sample consisted of PBMCs. The CDR3 here is CASSPDRGRKGYGYTF. CDR3 nucleotide sequence: TGTGCCAGCAGTCCGGACAGGGGAAGGAAAGGCTATGGCTACACCTTC.